This TCR beta chain was sequenced in a study of T-cell reconstitution after alpha-beta-depleted transplantation in children. Study-level points and caveats: Certain patients had high TCRbeta diversity at day 60, and it came from recipient T cells and thymic progenitors that survived.

This CDR3 is 19 amino acids long. V shed 0 bases, J shed 0 bases, and the junction held 12 bases outside the gene matches. Germline V CDR1 and CDR2: LGHNA, YNFKEQ. This clonotype has a single count. Its matching antigen is unknown. Unique molecular identifiers were incorporated into the prepared TCRbeta library. Via MiXCR, TCRdb re-called the PCR reads, giving one row per CDR3 protein. The sample carries roughly 570,000 distinct CDR3 sequences, roughly 27% recorded once. The receptor was derived from a boy in the first two years of life with Wiskott-Aldrich syndrome, due to receive a stem cell transplant. Sequencing was performed on PBMCs, taken before TCRalphabeta/CD19-depleted stem cell transplant. This chain links TRBV4-2 with TRBJ2-7, with 9 bases aligning to TRBD2. The CDR3 sequence is CASSQDSLLAGPSSYEQYF. CDR3 DNA sequence: TGTGCCAGCAGCCAAGATTCTTTGCTAGCGGGACCCTCCTCCTACGAGCAGTACTTC.